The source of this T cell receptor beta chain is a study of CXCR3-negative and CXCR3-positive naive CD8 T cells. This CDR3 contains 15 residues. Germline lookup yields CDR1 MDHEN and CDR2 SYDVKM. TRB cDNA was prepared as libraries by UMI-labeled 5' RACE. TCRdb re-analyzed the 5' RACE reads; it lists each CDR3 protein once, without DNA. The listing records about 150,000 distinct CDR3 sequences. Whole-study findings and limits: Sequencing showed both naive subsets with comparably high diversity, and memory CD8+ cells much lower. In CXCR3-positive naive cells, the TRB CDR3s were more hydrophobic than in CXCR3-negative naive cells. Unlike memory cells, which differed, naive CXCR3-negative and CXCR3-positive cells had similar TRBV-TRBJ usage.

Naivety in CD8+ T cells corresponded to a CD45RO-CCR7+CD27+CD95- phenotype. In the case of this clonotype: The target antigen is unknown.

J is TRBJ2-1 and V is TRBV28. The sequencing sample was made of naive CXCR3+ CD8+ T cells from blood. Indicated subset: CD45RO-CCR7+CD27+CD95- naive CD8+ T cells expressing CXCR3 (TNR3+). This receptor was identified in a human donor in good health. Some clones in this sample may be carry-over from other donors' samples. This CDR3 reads CASSGRNLYYNEQFF.